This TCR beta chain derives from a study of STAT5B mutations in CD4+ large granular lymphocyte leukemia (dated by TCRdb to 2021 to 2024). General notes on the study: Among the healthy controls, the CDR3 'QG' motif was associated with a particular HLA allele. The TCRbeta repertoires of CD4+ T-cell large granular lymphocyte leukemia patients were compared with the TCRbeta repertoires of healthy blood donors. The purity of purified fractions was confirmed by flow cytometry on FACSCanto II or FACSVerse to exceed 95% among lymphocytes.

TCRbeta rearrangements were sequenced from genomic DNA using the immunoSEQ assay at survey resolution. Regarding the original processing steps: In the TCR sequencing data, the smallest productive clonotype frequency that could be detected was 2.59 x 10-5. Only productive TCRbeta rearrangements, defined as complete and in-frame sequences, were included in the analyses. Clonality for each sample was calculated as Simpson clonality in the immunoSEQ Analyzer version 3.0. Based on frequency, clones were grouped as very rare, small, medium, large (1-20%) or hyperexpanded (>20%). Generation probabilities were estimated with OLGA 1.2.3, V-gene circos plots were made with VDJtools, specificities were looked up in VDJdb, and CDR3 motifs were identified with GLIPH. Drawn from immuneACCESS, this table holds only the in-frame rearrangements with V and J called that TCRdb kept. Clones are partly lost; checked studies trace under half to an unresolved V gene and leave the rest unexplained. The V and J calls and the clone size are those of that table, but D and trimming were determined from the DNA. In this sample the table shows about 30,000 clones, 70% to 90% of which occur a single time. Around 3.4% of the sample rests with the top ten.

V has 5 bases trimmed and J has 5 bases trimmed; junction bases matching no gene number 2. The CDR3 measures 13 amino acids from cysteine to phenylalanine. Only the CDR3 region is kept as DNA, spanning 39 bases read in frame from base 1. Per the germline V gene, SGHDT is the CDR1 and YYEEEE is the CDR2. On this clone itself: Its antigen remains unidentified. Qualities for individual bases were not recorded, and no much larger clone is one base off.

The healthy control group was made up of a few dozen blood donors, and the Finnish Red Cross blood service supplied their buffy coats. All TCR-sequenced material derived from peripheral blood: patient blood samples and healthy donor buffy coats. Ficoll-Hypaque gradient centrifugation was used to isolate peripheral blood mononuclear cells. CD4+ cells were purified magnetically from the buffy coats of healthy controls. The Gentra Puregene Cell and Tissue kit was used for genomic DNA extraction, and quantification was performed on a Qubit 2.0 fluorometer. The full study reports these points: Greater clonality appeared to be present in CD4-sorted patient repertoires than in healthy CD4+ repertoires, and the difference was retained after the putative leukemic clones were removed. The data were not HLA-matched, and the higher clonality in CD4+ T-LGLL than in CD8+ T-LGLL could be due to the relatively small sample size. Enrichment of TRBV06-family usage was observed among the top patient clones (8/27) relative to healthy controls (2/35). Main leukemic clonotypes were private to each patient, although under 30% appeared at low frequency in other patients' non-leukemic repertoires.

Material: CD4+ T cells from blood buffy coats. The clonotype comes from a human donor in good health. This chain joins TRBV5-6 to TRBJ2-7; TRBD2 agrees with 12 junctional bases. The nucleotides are TGTGCCAGCAGTCTAGCGGGAGGGGACGAGCAGTACTTC. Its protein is CASSLAGGDEQYF.